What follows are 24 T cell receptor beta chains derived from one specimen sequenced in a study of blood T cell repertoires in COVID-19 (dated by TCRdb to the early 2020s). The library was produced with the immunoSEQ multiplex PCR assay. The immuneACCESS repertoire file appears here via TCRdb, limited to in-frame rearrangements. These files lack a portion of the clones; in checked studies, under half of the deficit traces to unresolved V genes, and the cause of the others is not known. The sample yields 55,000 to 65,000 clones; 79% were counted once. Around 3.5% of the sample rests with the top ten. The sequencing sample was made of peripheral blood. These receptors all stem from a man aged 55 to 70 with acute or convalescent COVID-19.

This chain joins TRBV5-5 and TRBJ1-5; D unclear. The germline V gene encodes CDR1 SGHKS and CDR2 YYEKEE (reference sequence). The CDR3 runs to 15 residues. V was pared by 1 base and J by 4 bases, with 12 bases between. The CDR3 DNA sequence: TGTGCCAGCAGCTTGAACGCGGGATCTAATCAGCCCCAGCATTTT. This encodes CASSLNAGSNQPQHF.

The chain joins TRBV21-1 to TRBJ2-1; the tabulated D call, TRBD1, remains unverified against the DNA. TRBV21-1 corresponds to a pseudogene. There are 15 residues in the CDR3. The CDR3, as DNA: TGTGCCAGCAGCAAAGCGGGGCATGGGCTCGATGAGCAGTTCTTC. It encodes CASSKAGHGLDEQFF.

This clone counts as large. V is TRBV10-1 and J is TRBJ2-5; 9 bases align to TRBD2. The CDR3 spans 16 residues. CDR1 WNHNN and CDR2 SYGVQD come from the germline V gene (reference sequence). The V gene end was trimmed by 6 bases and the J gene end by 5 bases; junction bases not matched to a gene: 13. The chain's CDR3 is CASRRLADTARETQYF. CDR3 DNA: TGCGCCAGCAGGAGACTAGCGGATACTGCTCGGGAGACCCAGTACTTC.

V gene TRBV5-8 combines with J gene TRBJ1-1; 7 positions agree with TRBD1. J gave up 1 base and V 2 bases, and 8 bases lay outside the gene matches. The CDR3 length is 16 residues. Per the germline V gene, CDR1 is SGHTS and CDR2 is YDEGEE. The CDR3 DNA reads TGTGCCAGCAGCTTAGGAGGGGGCAGAGGGAACACTGAAGCTTTCTTT. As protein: CASSLGGGRGNTEAFF.

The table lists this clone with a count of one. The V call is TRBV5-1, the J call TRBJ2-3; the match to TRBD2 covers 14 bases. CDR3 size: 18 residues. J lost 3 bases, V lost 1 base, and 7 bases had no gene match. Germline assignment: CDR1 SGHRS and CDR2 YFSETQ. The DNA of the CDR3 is TGCGCCAGCAGCTTGCCCCGGACTAGCGGGGGGACGACAGATACGCAGTATTTT. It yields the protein CASSLPRTSGGTTDTQYF.

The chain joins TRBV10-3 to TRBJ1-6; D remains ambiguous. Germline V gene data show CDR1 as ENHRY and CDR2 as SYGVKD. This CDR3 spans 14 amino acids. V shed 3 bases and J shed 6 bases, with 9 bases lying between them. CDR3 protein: CAISDLSSNSPLHF. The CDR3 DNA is TGTGCCATCAGTGACCTCAGTTCTAATTCACCCCTCCACTTT.

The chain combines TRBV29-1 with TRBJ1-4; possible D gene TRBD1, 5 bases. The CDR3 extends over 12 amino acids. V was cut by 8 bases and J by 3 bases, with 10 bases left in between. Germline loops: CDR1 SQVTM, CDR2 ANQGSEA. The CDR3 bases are TGCAGCCATACAGGAGCTAATGAAAAACTGTTTTTT. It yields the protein CSHTGANEKLFF. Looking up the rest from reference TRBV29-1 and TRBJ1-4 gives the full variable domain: SAVISQKPSRDICQRGTSLTIQCQVDSQVTMMFWYRQQPGQSLTLIATANQGSEATYESGFVIDKFPISRPNLTFSTLTVSNMSPEDSSIYLCSHTGANEKLFFGSGTQLSVL.

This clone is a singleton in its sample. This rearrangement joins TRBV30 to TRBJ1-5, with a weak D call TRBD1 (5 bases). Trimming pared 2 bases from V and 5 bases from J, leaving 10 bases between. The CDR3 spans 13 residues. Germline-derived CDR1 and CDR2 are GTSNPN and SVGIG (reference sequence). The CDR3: CAWSSGSDQPQHF. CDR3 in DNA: TGTGCCTGGAGTTCAGGGTCCGATCAGCCCCAGCATTTT.

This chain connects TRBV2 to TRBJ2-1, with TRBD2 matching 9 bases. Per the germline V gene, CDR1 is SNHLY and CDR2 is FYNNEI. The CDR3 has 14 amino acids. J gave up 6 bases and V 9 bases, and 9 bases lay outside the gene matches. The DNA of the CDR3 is TGTGCCAGTGATGGCGGGGGGGCGGTCAATGAGCAGTTCTTC. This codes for CASDGGGAVNEQFF.

The DNA of the CDR3 is TGTGCCAGCAGCTCGACAGGGAGAGAGCAGTACTTC. It yields the protein CASSSTGREQYF. The genes are TRBV7-6 and TRBJ2-7; 7 nucleotides align to TRBD1. The CDR3 is 12 residues long. CDR1 SGHVS and CDR2 FNYEAQ come from the germline V gene. V lost 4 bases and J lost 7; bases outside the gene matches: 4.

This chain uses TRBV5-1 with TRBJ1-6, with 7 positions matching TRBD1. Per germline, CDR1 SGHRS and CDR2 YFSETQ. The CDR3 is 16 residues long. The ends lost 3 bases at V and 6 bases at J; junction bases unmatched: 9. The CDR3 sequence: CASSSEVGTVNSPLHF. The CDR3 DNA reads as TGCGCCAGCAGCTCGGAGGTCGGGACAGTTAATTCACCCCTCCACTTT.

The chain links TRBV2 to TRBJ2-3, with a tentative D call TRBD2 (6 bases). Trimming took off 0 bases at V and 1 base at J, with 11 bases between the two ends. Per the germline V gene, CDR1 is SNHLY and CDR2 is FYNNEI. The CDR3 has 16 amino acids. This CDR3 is CASSEAVRGGTDTQYF. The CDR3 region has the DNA TGTGCCAGCAGTGAAGCGGTGCGGGGCGGCACAGATACGCAGTATTTT. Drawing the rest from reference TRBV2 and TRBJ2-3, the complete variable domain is EPEVTQTPSHQVTQMGQEVILRCVPISNHLYFYWYRQILGQKVEFLVSFYNNEISEKSEIFDDQFSVERPDGSNFTLKIRSTKLEDSAMYFCASSEAVRGGTDTQYFGPGTRLTVL.

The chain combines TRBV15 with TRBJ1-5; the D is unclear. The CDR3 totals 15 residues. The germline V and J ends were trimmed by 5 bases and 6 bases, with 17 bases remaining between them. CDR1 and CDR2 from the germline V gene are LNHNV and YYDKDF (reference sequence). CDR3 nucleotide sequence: TGTGCCACCAGCCTCGTGGATGGACGGGGTCAGCCCCAGCATTTT. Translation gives CATSLVDGRGQPQHF. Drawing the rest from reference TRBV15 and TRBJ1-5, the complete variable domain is DAMVIQNPRYQVTQFGKPVTLSCSQTLNHNVMYWYQQKSSQAPKLLFHYYDKDFNNEADTPDNFQSRRPNTSFCFLDIRSPGLGDTAMYLCATSLVDGRGQPQHFGDGTRLSIL.

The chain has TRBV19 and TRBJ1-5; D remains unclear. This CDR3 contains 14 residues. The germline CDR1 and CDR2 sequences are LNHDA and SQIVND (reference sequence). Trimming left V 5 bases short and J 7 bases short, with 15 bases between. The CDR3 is CASSLGLRGQPQHF. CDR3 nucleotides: TGTGCCAGTAGTCTGGGCCTCCGGGGACAGCCCCAGCATTTT.

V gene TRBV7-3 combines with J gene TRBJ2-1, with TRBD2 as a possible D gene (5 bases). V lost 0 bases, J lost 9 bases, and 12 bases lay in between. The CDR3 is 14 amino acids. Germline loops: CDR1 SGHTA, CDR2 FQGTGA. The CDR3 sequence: CASSLTEGKAEQFF. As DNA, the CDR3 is TGTGCCAGCAGCTTAACTGAGGGAAAGGCTGAGCAGTTCTTC.

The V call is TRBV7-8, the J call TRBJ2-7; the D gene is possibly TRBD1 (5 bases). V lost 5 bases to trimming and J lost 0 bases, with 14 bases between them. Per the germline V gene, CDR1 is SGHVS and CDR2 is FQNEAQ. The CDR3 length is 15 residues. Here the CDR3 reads CASSPYRSVSYEQYF. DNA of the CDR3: TGTGCCAGCAGCCCCTACAGGTCCGTCTCCTACGAGCAGTACTTC.

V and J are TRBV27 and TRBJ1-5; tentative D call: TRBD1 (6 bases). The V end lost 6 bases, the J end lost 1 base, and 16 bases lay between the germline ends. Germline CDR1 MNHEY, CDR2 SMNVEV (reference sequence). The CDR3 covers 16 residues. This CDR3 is CASSRTGMGSNQPQHF. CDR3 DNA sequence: TGTGCCAGCAGCCGAACAGGGATGGGGAGCAATCAGCCCCAGCATTTT.

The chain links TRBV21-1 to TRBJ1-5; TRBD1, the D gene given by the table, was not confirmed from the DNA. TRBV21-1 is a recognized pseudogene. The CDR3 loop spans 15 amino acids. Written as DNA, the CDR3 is TGTGCCAGCAGCAGGGGGACAGGGCAAGACCAGCCCCAGCATTTT. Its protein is CASSRGTGQDQPQHF.

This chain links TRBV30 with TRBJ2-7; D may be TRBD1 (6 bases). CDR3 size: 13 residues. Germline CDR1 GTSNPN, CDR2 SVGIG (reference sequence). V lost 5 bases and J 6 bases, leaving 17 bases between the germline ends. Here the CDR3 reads CAWRAKSGAEQYF. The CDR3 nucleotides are TGTGCCTGGCGGGCCAAATCAGGGGCCGAGCAGTACTTC.

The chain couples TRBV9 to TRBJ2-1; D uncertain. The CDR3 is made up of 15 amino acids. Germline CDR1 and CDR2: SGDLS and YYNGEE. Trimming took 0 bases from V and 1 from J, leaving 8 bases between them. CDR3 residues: CASSVEGGSYNEQFF. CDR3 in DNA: TGTGCCAGCAGCGTAGAAGGCGGATCCTACAATGAGCAGTTCTTC.

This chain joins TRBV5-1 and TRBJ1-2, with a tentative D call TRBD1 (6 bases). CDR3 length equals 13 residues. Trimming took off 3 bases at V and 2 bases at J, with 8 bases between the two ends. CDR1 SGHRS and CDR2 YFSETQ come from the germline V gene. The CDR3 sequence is CASSSQGNYGYTF. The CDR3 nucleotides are TGCGCCAGCAGCTCACAGGGCAACTATGGCTACACCTTC. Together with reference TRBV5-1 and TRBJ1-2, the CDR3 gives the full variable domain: KAGVTQTPRYLIKTRGQQVTLSCSPISGHRSVSWYQQTPGQGLQFLFEYFSETQRNKGNFPGRFSGRQFSNSRSEMNVSTLELGDSALYLCASSSQGNYGYTFGSGTRLTVV.

This chain's CDR3 is CSVDRVTLMNTEAFF. DNA for the CDR3: TGCAGCGTAGACAGGGTAACTTTAATGAACACTGAAGCTTTCTTT. The chain uses TRBV29-1 and TRBJ1-1; TRBD1 agrees at 7 bases. V trimming: 6 bases; J trimming: 0 bases; junction bases outside the gene matches: 10. The germline CDR1 and CDR2 sequences are SQVTM and ANQGSEA. The CDR3 runs to 15 residues.

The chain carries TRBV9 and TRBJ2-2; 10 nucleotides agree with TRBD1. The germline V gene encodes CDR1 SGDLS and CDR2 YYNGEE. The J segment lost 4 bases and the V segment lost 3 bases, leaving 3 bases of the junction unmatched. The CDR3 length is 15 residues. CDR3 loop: CASSEGTGATGELFF. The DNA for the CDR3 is TGTGCCAGCAGCGAGGGGACAGGGGCCACCGGGGAGCTGTTTTTT. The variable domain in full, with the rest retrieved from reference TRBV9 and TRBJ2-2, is DSGVTQTPKHLITATGQRVTLRCSPRSGDLSVYWYQQSLDQGLQFLIQYYNGEERAKGNILERFSAQQFPDLHSELNLSSLELGDSALYFCASSEGTGATGELFFGEGSRLTVL.

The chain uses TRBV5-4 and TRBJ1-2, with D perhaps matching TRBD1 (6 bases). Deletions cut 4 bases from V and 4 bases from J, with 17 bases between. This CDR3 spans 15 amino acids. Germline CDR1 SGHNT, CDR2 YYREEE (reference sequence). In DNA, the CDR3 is TGTGCCAGCAGCCCGGGAAGGGGGGGCGGCTATGGCTACACCTTC. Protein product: CASSPGRGGGYGYTF.